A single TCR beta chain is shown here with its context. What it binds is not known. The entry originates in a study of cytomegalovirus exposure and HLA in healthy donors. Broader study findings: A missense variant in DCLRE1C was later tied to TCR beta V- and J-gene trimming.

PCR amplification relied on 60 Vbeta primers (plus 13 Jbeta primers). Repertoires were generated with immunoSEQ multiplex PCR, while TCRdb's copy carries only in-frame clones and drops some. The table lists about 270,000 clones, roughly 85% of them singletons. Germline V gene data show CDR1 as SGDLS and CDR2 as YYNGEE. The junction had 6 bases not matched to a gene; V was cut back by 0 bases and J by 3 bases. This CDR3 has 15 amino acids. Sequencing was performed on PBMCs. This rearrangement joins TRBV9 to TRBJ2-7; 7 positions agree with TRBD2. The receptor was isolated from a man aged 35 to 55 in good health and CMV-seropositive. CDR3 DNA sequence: TGTGCCAGCAGCGTAGGGGAGGGTGGAGGCTACGAGCAGTACTTC. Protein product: CASSVGEGGGYEQYF.